What follows are 2 T cell receptor beta chains derived from one specimen sequenced in a study of T cell repertoires in ileal Crohn's disease. The time point denotes: proximal margin of the surgical specimen (macroscopically non-inflamed). The assay was immunoSEQ multiplex PCR, and TCRdb's table has in-frame clones only and misses some. The sample has roughly 6,800 clones, about two thirds seen once. The sequenced sample was ileal tissue. These receptors were obtained from an adult with Crohn's disease.

The V gene is TRBV28, the J gene TRBJ1-2; D not certain. The CDR3 loop spans 17 amino acids. CDR1 is MDHEN and CDR2 is SYDVKM in the germline V gene. The germline V and J ends were trimmed by 4 bases and 1 base, with 19 bases remaining between them. The CDR3 coding sequence is TGTGCCAGCAGTTCGCCCTCAGGCACAGAGATTAACTATGGCTACACCTTC. Its protein is CASSSPSGTEINYGYTF.

The rearrangement links TRBV5-1 to TRBJ2-3, with 8 bases fitting TRBD2. CDR1 is SGHRS, CDR2 YFSETQ, per germline. The ends lost 1 base at V and 6 bases at J; junction bases unmatched: 7. The CDR3 is 15 amino acids. CDR3 nucleotide sequence: TGCGCCAGCAGCTTGTTTGCGGGGGGTGAGGATACGCAGTATTTT. Translating it yields CASSLFAGGEDTQYF. The full variable domain, completed using reference TRBV5-1 and TRBJ2-3, is KAGVTQTPRYLIKTRGQQVTLSCSPISGHRSVSWYQQTPGQGLQFLFEYFSETQRNKGNFPGRFSGRQFSNSRSEMNVSTLELGDSALYLCASSLFAGGEDTQYFGPGTRLTVL.